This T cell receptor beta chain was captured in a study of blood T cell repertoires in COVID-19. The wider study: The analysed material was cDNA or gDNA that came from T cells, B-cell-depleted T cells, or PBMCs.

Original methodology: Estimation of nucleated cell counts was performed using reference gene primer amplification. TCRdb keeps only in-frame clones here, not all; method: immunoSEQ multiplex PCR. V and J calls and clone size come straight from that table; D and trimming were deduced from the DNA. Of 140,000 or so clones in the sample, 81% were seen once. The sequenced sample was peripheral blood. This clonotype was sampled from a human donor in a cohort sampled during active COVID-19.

CDR3 in DNA: TGTGCCAGCAGCCCGGGACAGGAACCCTCTAACTATGGCTACACCTTC. Its protein product is CASSPGQEPSNYGYTF. V is TRBV9 and J is TRBJ1-2; 8 bases are shared with TRBD1. CDR1 SGDLS and CDR2 YYNGEE come from the germline V gene. CDR3 size: 16 residues. Trimming removed 4 bases from V and 0 bases from J; junction bases left unmatched: 8.